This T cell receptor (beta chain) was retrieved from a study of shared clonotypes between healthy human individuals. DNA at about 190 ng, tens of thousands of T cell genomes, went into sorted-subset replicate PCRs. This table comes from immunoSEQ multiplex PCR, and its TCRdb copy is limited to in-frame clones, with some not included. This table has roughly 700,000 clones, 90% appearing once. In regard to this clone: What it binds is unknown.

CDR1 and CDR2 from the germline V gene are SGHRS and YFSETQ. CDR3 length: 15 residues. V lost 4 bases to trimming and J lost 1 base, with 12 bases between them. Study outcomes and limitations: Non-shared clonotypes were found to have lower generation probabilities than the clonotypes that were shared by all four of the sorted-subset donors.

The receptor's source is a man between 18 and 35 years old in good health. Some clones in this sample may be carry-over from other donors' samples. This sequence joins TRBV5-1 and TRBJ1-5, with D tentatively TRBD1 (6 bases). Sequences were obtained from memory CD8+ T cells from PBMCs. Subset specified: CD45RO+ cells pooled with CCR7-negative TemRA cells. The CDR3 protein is CASSIGGLSNQPQHF. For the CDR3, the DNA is TGCGCCAGCAGCATAGGGGGTTTGAGCAATCAGCCCCAGCATTTT.